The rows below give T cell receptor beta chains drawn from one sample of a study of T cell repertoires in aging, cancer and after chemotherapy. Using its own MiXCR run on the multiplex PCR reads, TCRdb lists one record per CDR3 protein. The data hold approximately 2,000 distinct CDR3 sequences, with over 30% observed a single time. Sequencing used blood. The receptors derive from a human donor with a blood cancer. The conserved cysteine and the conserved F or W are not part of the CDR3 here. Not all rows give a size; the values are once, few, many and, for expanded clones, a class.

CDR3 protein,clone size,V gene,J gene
ASSSGQGEYGYT,.,TRBV19,TRBJ1-2
ASSTQQGMYNNQPQH,.,TRBV6-6,TRBJ1-5
ASSLLPAYEQY,.,TRBV7-9,TRBJ2-7
ASSLVRNEQF,.,TRBV5-1,TRBJ2-1
SASFTGFSPLH,.,TRBV20-1,TRBJ1-6
ASSLEVGLLW,few,TRBV5-5,TRBJ2-7
SVGRTSGGEQY,large,TRBV29-1,TRBJ2-7
ASSPDRGLFGANVLT,.,TRBV27,TRBJ2-6
ASSLATGGFANYGYT,.,TRBV5-1,TRBJ1-2
ASRDGGEDEQF,.,TRBV5-4,TRBJ2-1
ASSPEGQGVYEQY,.,TRBV5-6,TRBJ2-7
ASSVRGQGPYEQY,.,TRBV7-2,TRBJ2-7
ASSLSEGPNTEAF,large,TRBV27,TRBJ1-1
ASSPGTGGPNEKLF,.,TRBV5-6,TRBJ1-4
ASSLAGSSGANVLT,.,TRBV5-1,TRBJ2-6
ASSYSTSTGELF,few,TRBV6-2/TRBV6-3,TRBJ2-2
ASRSRESEAF,few,TRBV6-6,TRBJ1-1
ASNRLAGGPFSYNEQF,.,TRBV6-1,TRBJ2-1
AWSVLRGTGELF,.,TRBV30,TRBJ2-2
ASSYAGNTEAF,.,TRBV6-5,TRBJ1-1
ASSPGVQRYGYT,few,TRBV5-4,TRBJ1-2
ASSPGTSNTGELF,few,TRBV12-3/TRBV12-4,TRBJ2-2
ASSPPPSYNEQF,few,TRBV27,TRBJ2-1
ASSYSSGSSYEQY,.,TRBV6-5,TRBJ2-7
ASMWSRGALNEQF,medium-sized,TRBV27,TRBJ2-1
ASSLAFTTVGEQY,.,TRBV11-1,TRBJ2-7
ASSQDSGLSNTGELF,.,TRBV4-1,TRBJ2-2
ASSYTRGQETQY,.,TRBV7-9,TRBJ2-5
ASSIGGQLYGELF,.,TRBV19,TRBJ2-2
ATQRLAAAFNEQF,few,TRBV6-5,TRBJ2-1
ASSLGTGYRQETQY,.,TRBV11-2,TRBJ2-5
SAKGLAGGPLDTQY,.,TRBV20-1,TRBJ2-3
VSAGGRETQY,.,TRBV29-1,TRBJ2-5
ASNKGHHTPNSPLH,.,TRBV12-3/TRBV12-4,TRBJ1-6
ASSIITGYGYT,.,TRBV19,TRBJ1-2
ASSSGLAGALYQETQY,.,TRBV5-1,TRBJ2-5
SASDRGYGYT,few,TRBV20-1,TRBJ1-2
ASSTPYNSPLH,.,TRBV2,TRBJ1-6
ASSLYPKGSNQPQH,.,TRBV6-5,TRBJ1-5
ASSRDRPQETQY,.,TRBV5-5,TRBJ2-5
ASSYQDRVYEQY,medium-sized,TRBV6-6,TRBJ2-7
ASSLAGIGKLF,.,TRBV5-4,TRBJ1-4
ASSFITGWNQHQH,once,TRBV5-5,TRBJ1-5
ASSHYGPLNTEAF,few,TRBV11-1,TRBJ1-1
ASMSSYNEQF,.,TRBV6-1,TRBJ2-1
SATGEDYGYT,few,TRBV20-1,TRBJ1-2